Below are 25 T cell receptor beta chains sequenced from a single sample in a study of CD8 T cells in Susac syndrome. A quantity of roughly 0.5 to 1 ug RNA underwent reverse transcription using random hexamers. Via MiXCR, TCRdb re-called the immunoSEQ multiplex PCR reads, giving one row per CDR3 protein. The sample holds some 300,000 distinct CDR3 sequences, 70% to 90% seen once. The sample taken for sequencing was CD8+ T cells from PBMCs. The receptors derive from a human donor with multiple sclerosis.

The V and J genes are TRBV6-2 or TRBV6-3 and TRBJ2-7; D remains unclear. The V gene's germline CDR1 is MNHEY and CDR2 SVGEGT. Trimming pared 3 bases from V and 9 bases from J, leaving 15 bases between. This CDR3 region has 13 residues. CDR3 in amino acids: CASSYNPLSAQYF. CDR3 sequence (DNA): TGTGCCAGCAGTTATAACCCCCTTTCGGCGCAGTACTTC.

The rearrangement links TRBV5-6 to TRBJ1-4; 9 bases are shared with TRBD1. The V gene's germline CDR1 is SGHDT and CDR2 YYEEEE. V lost 3 bases to trimming and J lost 4 bases; unmatched junction nucleotides: 4. The CDR3 extends over 15 amino acids. The CDR3 DNA is TGTGCCAGCAGCTCACAGGGGGCGCTTAATGAAAAACTGTTTTTT. Translating gives CASSSQGALNEKLFF.

J is TRBJ2-5 and V is TRBV4-3; 10 positions match TRBD2. Trimming removed 0 bases from V and 2 bases from J; junction bases left unmatched: 6. The CDR3 runs 17 residues. Germline V gene lookup returns CDR1 LGHNA and CDR2 YSLEER. CDR3 amino acids: CASSQEGLAEGQETQYF. The CDR3 DNA reads TGCGCCAGCAGCCAAGAAGGACTAGCGGAGGGGCAAGAGACCCAGTACTTC.

This clonotype was counted a few times. The gene calls are TRBV14 and TRBJ1-1; D remains ambiguous. With 4 bases removed from V and 0 bases from J, the gap between germline ends came to 12 bases. The germline gives CDR1 SGHDN, CDR2 FVKESK. The CDR3 totals 15 residues. In nucleotides, the CDR3 is TGTGCCAGCAGCCGAAAAAGCCTCATGAACACTGAAGCTTTCTTT. It codes for CASSRKSLMNTEAFF.

This chain joins TRBV7-9 and TRBJ2-7; TRBD1 or TRBD2 may be the D gene (5 bases each). With 1 base removed from V and 2 bases from J, the gap between germline ends came to 12 bases. The CDR3 covers 15 residues. The germline CDR1 and CDR2 sequences are SEHNR and FQNEAQ (reference sequence). CDR3: CASSLVTGGPYEQYF. The CDR3 nucleotides are TGTGCCAGCAGCTTAGTCACAGGCGGGCCCTACGAGCAGTACTTC.

The J gene is TRBJ2-7, the V gene TRBV7-8; 12 bases are a match to TRBD2. The CDR3 is 17 residues long. V shed 1 base and J 3 bases; nucleotides not matched to a gene: 7. The germline CDR1 and CDR2 sequences are SGHVS and FQNEAQ. Here the CDR3 reads CASSLVTETSGSYEQYF. The CDR3 coding sequence is TGTGCCAGCAGCTTAGTGACGGAGACTAGCGGGAGCTACGAGCAGTACTTC.

The rearrangement uses TRBV6-2 or TRBV6-3 and TRBJ2-7; D possibly matches TRBD1 or TRBD2 (5 bases each). V was shortened by 3 bases and J by 2 bases, with 11 bases between the two germline ends. The CDR3 loop spans 14 amino acids. Germline CDR1 reads MNHEY; CDR2 reads SVGEGT. The CDR3: CASSYRDQTYEQYF. The CDR3, as DNA: TGTGCCAGCAGTTATAGGGACCAAACCTACGAGCAGTACTTC.

V usage is TRBV12-3 or TRBV12-4 and J usage is TRBJ2-3; D is perhaps TRBD2 (7 bases). The V end lost 0 bases, the J end lost 6 bases, and 13 bases lay between the germline ends. This CDR3 is built from 15 residues. Written as DNA, the CDR3 is TGTGCCAGCAGTTTAGCGGGAGGGGGGCACGATACGCAGTATTTT. Translated: CASSLAGGGHDTQYF.

The chain links TRBV30 to TRBJ2-7; the D gene could be TRBD1 or TRBD2 (5 bases each). V dropped 3 bases and J dropped 6 bases, with 18 bases sitting between them. This CDR3 region has 14 residues. CDR1 is GTSNPN and CDR2 is SVGIG in the germline V gene (reference sequence). CDR3 DNA sequence: TGTGCCTGGAGCCCGGGGACCGGTCAGGTCGAGCAGTACTTC. Its translation: CAWSPGTGQVEQYF.

The J gene is TRBJ2-5, the V gene TRBV6-1, with D possibly being TRBD1 or TRBD2 (5 bases each). V was pared by 7 bases and J by 2 bases, with 11 bases between. The CDR3 totals 13 residues. CDR1 and CDR2 from the germline V gene are MNHNS and SASEGT. CDR3 sequence reads: CASIGTDQETQYF. CDR3 DNA sequence: TGTGCCAGCATTGGGACGGATCAAGAGACCCAGTACTTC.

This chain uses TRBV12-3 or TRBV12-4 with TRBJ2-7, with 7 bases that match TRBD1. Germline trimming cut 5 bases from V and 0 bases from J; bases unmatched to any gene: 7. The length of the CDR3 is 15 residues. This chain's CDR3 is CASSPATGSSYEQYF. CDR3 coding DNA: TGTGCCAGCAGTCCGGCGACAGGGAGCTCCTACGAGCAGTACTTC.

The DNA of the CDR3 is TGCAGTGCCTTAGCGGGAGGAAGCACCGGGGAGCTGTTTTTT. It yields the protein CSALAGGSTGELFF. This chain uses TRBV20-1 with TRBJ2-2; 10 bases are shared with TRBD2. With 6 bases clipped from V and 4 bases from J, the junction kept 5 bases outside the gene matches. Germline-derived CDR1 and CDR2 are DFQATT and SNEGSKA (reference sequence). This CDR3 region has 14 residues.

The chain links TRBV20-1 to TRBJ2-1; TRBD1 matches 9 bases. The CDR3 has 14 amino acids. V shed 3 bases, J shed 1 base, and the junction held 1 base outside the gene matches. Germline V gene sequence: CDR1 DFQATT, CDR2 SNEGSKA (reference sequence). The DNA for the CDR3 is TGCAGTGCTAGGGACAGGGGATCCTACAATGAGCAGTTCTTC. Its protein is CSARDRGSYNEQFF.

The chain couples TRBV19 to TRBJ1-1; perhaps TRBD1 as D (5 bases). The germline gives CDR1 LNHDA, CDR2 SQIVND (reference sequence). V was pared by 5 bases and J by 4 bases, with 11 bases between. The CDR3 has 13 amino acids. The CDR3 region is CASSSGPLTEAFF. The CDR3 nucleotides are TGTGCCAGTAGTTCGGGGCCGCTCACTGAAGCTTTCTTT. Full variable domain (rest looked up from reference TRBV19 and TRBJ1-1): DGGITQSPKYLFRKEGQNVTLSCEQNLNHDAMYWYRQDPGQGLRLIYYSQIVNDFQKGDIAEGYSVSREKKESFPLTVTSAQKNPTAFYLCASSSGPLTEAFFGQGTRLTVV.

The V gene is TRBV9, the J gene TRBJ2-5, with D perhaps TRBD1 (6 bases). The CDR3 covers 16 residues. Deletions cut 4 bases from V and 4 bases from J, with 20 bases between. CDR1 and CDR2 (germline): SGDLS, YYNGEE. The CDR3, as DNA: TGTGCCAGCAGCCCTACGACAGGTTGGTCTGGAGAGACCCAGTACTTC. Its protein product is CASSPTTGWSGETQYF.

The V call is TRBV14, the J call TRBJ2-1; maybe TRBD1 (5 bases). Per the germline V gene, CDR1 is SGHDN and CDR2 is FVKESK. The V end was cut by 4 bases, the J end by 3 bases, with 10 bases between. The CDR3 covers 14 residues. The CDR3 reads CASSPWTLYNEQFF. The CDR3 DNA reads as TGTGCCAGCAGCCCTTGGACACTCTACAATGAGCAGTTCTTC.

This chain links TRBV28 with TRBJ2-1, with D maybe TRBD1 (6 bases). CDR1 is MDHEN and CDR2 is SYDVKM in the germline V gene. The CDR3 has 13 residues. V lost 3 bases and J lost 7, with 10 bases in between. The CDR3: CASSLWGPNEQFF. Here the CDR3 DNA reads TGTGCCAGCAGTTTGTGGGGGCCAAATGAGCAGTTCTTC.

This clonotype was detected only a few times. This chain uses TRBV6-2 or TRBV6-3 with TRBJ1-1; D unclear. Trimming took off 2 bases at V and 5 bases at J, with 6 bases between the two ends. CDR1 is MNHEY and CDR2 is SVGEGT in the germline V gene. The CDR3 has 12 amino acids. The CDR3: CASSYVRTEAFF. The CDR3 DNA sequence: TGTGCCAGCAGTTACGTGCGGACTGAAGCTTTCTTT.

J is TRBJ1-4 and V is TRBV7-9, with TRBD1 matching 10 bases. The trim removed 4 bases at V and 2 bases at J, leaving 4 bases unmatched. The CDR3 length is 16 residues. CDR1 is SEHNR and CDR2 is FQNEAQ in the germline V gene (reference sequence). The chain's CDR3 is CASSWTGGRTNEKLFF. As DNA, the CDR3 is TGTGCCAGCAGCTGGACAGGGGGGCGGACTAATGAAAAACTGTTTTTT. The variable domain in full, with the rest retrieved from reference TRBV7-9 and TRBJ1-4, is DTGVSQNPRHKITKRGQNVTFRCDPISEHNRLYWYRQTLGQGPEFLTYFQNEAQLEKSRLLSDRFSAERPKGSFSTLEIQRTEQGDSAMYLCASSWTGGRTNEKLFFGSGTQLSVL.

The chain combines TRBV4-3 with TRBJ2-1; 11 bases map to TRBD2. V lost 4 bases, J lost 5 bases, and 10 bases stayed unmatched. The CDR3 length is 17 residues. Germline CDR1 and CDR2: LGHNA and YSLEER. The CDR3 protein is CASSLQLGTSGNNEQFF. As DNA, the CDR3 is TGCGCCAGCAGCCTCCAGCTCGGGACTAGCGGCAACAATGAGCAGTTCTTC.

This clonotype was detected once. One end of the junction varies from germline; a read error may be responsible. This chain links TRBV11-2 with TRBJ1-1; no definite D call. The CDR3 runs 13 residues. CDR1 is SGHAT and CDR2 is FQNNGV in the germline V gene. Here the CDR3 reads CASGPQLNAEAFF. CDR3 nucleotide sequence: TGTGCCAGCGGACCGCAACTGAACGCTGAAGCTTTCTTT. Together with reference TRBV11-2 and TRBJ1-1, the CDR3 gives the full variable domain: EAGVAQSPRYKIIEKRQSVAFWCNPISGHATLYWYQQILGQGPKLLIQFQNNGVVDDSQLPKDRFSAERLKGVDSTLKIQPAKLEDSAVYLCASGPQLNAEAFFGQGTRLTVV.

This chain links TRBV6-5 with TRBJ2-3, with 12 bases fitting TRBD2. This CDR3 spans 19 amino acids. The V segment lost 0 bases and the J segment 3 bases; nucleotides outside the gene matches: 10. Per germline, CDR1 MNHEY and CDR2 SVGAGI. CDR3 sequence: CASSYSTASGRAGTDTQYF. The CDR3, as DNA: TGTGCCAGCAGTTACTCGACGGCTAGCGGGAGGGCCGGGACAGATACGCAGTATTTT.

The gene calls are TRBV5-6 and TRBJ2-1; tentatively, D is TRBD2 (6 bases). Germline CDR1 reads SGHDT; CDR2 reads YYEEEE. The germline V and J ends were trimmed by 4 bases and 0 bases, with 17 bases remaining between them. The CDR3 sequence is 17 residues long. The CDR3 sequence: CASSPAAWRDSYNEQFF. CDR3 nucleotide sequence: TGTGCCAGCAGCCCGGCAGCGTGGCGGGACTCCTACAATGAGCAGTTCTTC. Full variable domain (missing parts from reference TRBV5-6 and TRBJ2-1): DAGVTQSPTHLIKTRGQQVTLRCSPKSGHDTVSWYQQALGQGPQFIFQYYEEEERQRGNFPDRFSGHQFPNYSSELNVNALLLGDSALYLCASSPAAWRDSYNEQFFGPGTRLTVL.

This sequence joins TRBV28 and TRBJ2-5, with no clear D. The CDR3 has 13 amino acids. V dropped 3 bases and J dropped 8 bases, with 13 bases sitting between them. Germline V gene sequence: CDR1 MDHEN, CDR2 SYDVKM. CDR3 in DNA: TGTGCCAGCAGTTTCGGTGCGAGAAACACCCAGTACTTC. Its protein product is CASSFGARNTQYF.

The chain combines TRBV27 with TRBJ2-7, with no clear D. Germline assignment: CDR1 MNHEY and CDR2 SMNVEV (reference sequence). The CDR3 totals 13 residues. V was shortened by 7 bases and J by 0 bases, with 10 bases between the two germline ends. CDR3: CASNSIHSYEQYF. The CDR3, as DNA: TGTGCCAGCAACTCAATCCACTCCTACGAGCAGTACTTC.